Each of the 18 T cell receptor beta chains below was sequenced from the same sample in a study of OX40 agonist ivuxolimab in advanced cancers. TCRdb's copy holds only in-frame clones and misses some; the assay was immunoSEQ multiplex PCR. The sample lists some 57,000 clones, roughly 86% occurring once. The sample here was CD4+ or CD8+ T cells sorted from blood, taken in a trial of the OX40 agonist ivuxolimab. These receptor sequences come from an adult with an advanced solid tumor such as melanoma, head and neck, liver or kidney cancer.

The V call is TRBV5-6, the J call TRBJ1-5, with a possible D match to TRBD1 (5 bases). The CDR3 length is 16 residues. CDR1 is SGHDT, CDR2 YYEEEE, per germline. V was trimmed by 0 bases and J by 1 base, leaving 11 bases between them. The CDR3, as DNA: TGTGCCAGCAGCTTGGCCGGGGCAGGCAGCAATCAGCCCCAGCATTTT. Translation gives CASSLAGAGSNQPQHF.

The rearrangement links TRBV6-5 to TRBJ1-1; unclear D gene. V lost 5 bases and J 1 base, leaving 8 bases between the germline ends. This CDR3 has 13 residues. From germline, CDR1 is MNHEY and CDR2 SVGAGI. The CDR3 DNA is TGTGCCAGCAGTCGCGATACGAACACTGAAGCTTTCTTT. Its translation is CASSRDTNTEAFF.

The gene calls are TRBV5-1 and TRBJ2-7; 13 bases agree with TRBD2. This CDR3 spans 15 amino acids. The ends lost 4 bases at V and 2 bases at J; junction bases unmatched: 3. Germline-derived CDR1 and CDR2 are SGHRS and YFSETQ. CDR3 sequence: CASSPGTSGTYEQYF. The CDR3 DNA is TGCGCCAGCAGCCCCGGGACTAGCGGGACCTACGAGCAGTACTTC.

The V call is TRBV5-6, the J call TRBJ1-2; TRBD1 is a possible D gene (5 bases). The CDR3 is 13 amino acids. Trimming removed 3 bases at V and 4 bases at J, with 10 bases between. Germline CDR1 is SGHDT and CDR2 is YYEEEE. The CDR3 DNA follows: TGTGCCAGCAGCTCAGGGTCCCTCTATGGCTACACCTTC. Translating it yields CASSSGSLYGYTF.

A single count supports this clone. The V and J genes are TRBV15 and TRBJ2-3; D unresolved. Trimming removed 0 bases from V and 6 bases from J, with 4 bases in between. The CDR3 loop spans 12 amino acids. Looked up from germline, CDR1 is LNHNV and CDR2 is YYDKDF (reference sequence). CDR3 sequence reads: CATSREGDTQYF. CDR3 DNA: TGTGCCACCAGCAGAGAGGGGGATACGCAGTATTTT.

This clone has only one observation. The chain carries TRBV7-9 and TRBJ2-7; D remains unclear. The V end was cut by 1 base, the J end by 5 bases, with 6 bases between. Germline loops: CDR1 SEHNR, CDR2 FQNEAQ (reference sequence). This CDR3 has 12 residues. CDR3 amino acids: CASSLVQDEQYF. DNA of the CDR3: TGTGCCAGCAGCTTAGTCCAGGACGAGCAGTACTTC. Full variable domain (rest looked up from reference TRBV7-9 and TRBJ2-7): DTGVSQNPRHKITKRGQNVTFRCDPISEHNRLYWYRQTLGQGPEFLTYFQNEAQLEKSRLLSDRFSAERPKGSFSTLEIQRTEQGDSAMYLCASSLVQDEQYFGPGTRLTVT.

The V and J genes are TRBV4-3 and TRBJ2-3; TRBD2 matches at 13 bases. The CDR3 sequence is 18 residues long. With V trimmed by 6 bases and J by 6 bases, 15 bases remained unmatched. CDR1 is LGHNA, CDR2 YSLEER, per germline. The CDR3: CASRRQLTSGRARDTQYF. The CDR3 DNA reads as TGCGCCAGCAGGCGACAATTAACTAGCGGGAGGGCAAGGGATACGCAGTATTTT.

The rearrangement links TRBV11-2 to TRBJ2-5; the D gene could be TRBD1 or TRBD2 (5 bases each). The germline V gene encodes CDR1 SGHAT and CDR2 FQNNGV. The CDR3 totals 17 residues. The V end was cut by 5 bases, the J end by 0 bases, with 19 bases between. CDR3 in DNA: TGTGCCAGCAGCGCCTGGGGGTGGGAAGGTAACCAAGAGACCCAGTACTTC. Encoded protein: CASSAWGWEGNQETQYF.

The chain has TRBV5-5 and TRBJ1-3; D possibly corresponds to TRBD1 (5 bases). The CDR3 spans 17 residues. The germline V gene has CDR1 SGHKS and CDR2 YYEKEE (reference sequence). Trimming pared 0 bases from V and 4 bases from J, leaving 17 bases between. CDR3 region: CASSLEIVIGGGNTIYF. The CDR3 region has the DNA TGTGCCAGCAGCTTGGAAATAGTTATCGGGGGAGGAAACACCATATATTTT.

CDR3 loop: CASSDPPGQPQHF. The CDR3 bases are TGTGCCAGCAGTGATCCCCCTGGGCAGCCCCAGCATTTT. The chain uses TRBV6-1 and TRBJ1-5; no definite D call. V shed 3 bases and J shed 7 bases, with 10 bases lying between them. The CDR3 sequence is 13 residues long. Per the germline V gene, CDR1 is MNHNS and CDR2 is SASEGT.

This clone was recorded only once. The chain uses TRBV5-1 and TRBJ2-7; unclear D gene. The V end was cut by 4 bases, the J end by 3 bases, with 14 bases between. This CDR3 spans 14 amino acids. The germline V gene has CDR1 SGHRS and CDR2 YFSETQ. CDR3 coding DNA: TGCGCCAGCAGCCCGCCGGGTCACATCTACGAGCAGTACTTC. The encoded protein is CASSPPGHIYEQYF.

The chain has TRBV19 and TRBJ2-7; D gene uncertain. Between the trimmed V and J ends, which lost 3 bases and 3 bases, there was a span of 21 bases. CDR3 length: 17 residues. Looked up from germline, CDR1 is LNHDA and CDR2 is SQIVND (reference sequence). The CDR3 here is CASSIREGSGSLYEQYF. The CDR3 nucleotides read TGTGCCAGTAGTATTCGCGAAGGTTCGGGTTCCCTCTACGAGCAGTACTTC.

The table lists this clone with a count of one. The chain combines TRBV25-1 with TRBJ1-1; TRBD1 matches 10 bases. The CDR3 length is 15 residues. The germline V gene has CDR1 MGHDK and CDR2 SYGVNS. Germline trimming cut 1 base from V and 4 bases from J; bases unmatched to any gene: 3. CDR3 sequence (DNA): TGTGCCAGCAGTGAATCTAGGACAGGGGGCACTGAAGCTTTCTTT. Translation gives CASSESRTGGTEAFF.

The J gene is TRBJ2-7, the V gene TRBV10-3, with 7 nucleotides matching TRBD1. Trimming took 4 bases from V and 4 from J; bases not matched to a gene: 16. The CDR3 loop spans 17 amino acids. From germline, CDR1 is ENHRY and CDR2 SYGVKD. The CDR3 sequence: CAISGRTERDRGYEQYF. The CDR3 nucleotides read TGTGCCATCAGTGGGCGAACCGAACGGGACAGAGGATACGAGCAGTACTTC.

The genes are TRBV2 and TRBJ2-1; D call uncertain. Germline V lookup: CDR1 SNHLY, CDR2 FYNNEI. V gave up 2 bases and J gave up 4 bases, with 6 bases separating them. This CDR3 region has 13 residues. DNA of the CDR3: TGTGCCAGCAGTGAAATAGGATACAATGAGCAGTTCTTC. Translated, it gives CASSEIGYNEQFF. Based on the CDR3 plus reference TRBV2 and TRBJ2-1, the full variable domain is EPEVTQTPSHQVTQMGQEVILRCVPISNHLYFYWYRQILGQKVEFLVSFYNNEISEKSEIFDDQFSVERPDGSNFTLKIRSTKLEDSAMYFCASSEIGYNEQFFGPGTRLTVL.

The chain has TRBV19 and TRBJ2-4, with D unresolved. V was shortened by 7 bases and J by 0 bases, with 4 bases between the two germline ends. Per the germline V gene, CDR1 is LNHDA and CDR2 is SQIVND (reference sequence). The CDR3 is made up of 12 amino acids. CDR3 protein: CASNSAKNIQYF. The CDR3, as DNA: TGTGCCAGTAACTCAGCCAAAAACATTCAGTACTTC.

CDR3 in amino acids: CASSQDTSGGTYEQYF. CDR3 bases: TGCGCCAGCAGCCAAGATACTAGCGGGGGGACCTACGAGCAGTACTTC. This chain uses TRBV4-3 with TRBJ2-7, with TRBD2 matching over 12 bases. Per the germline V gene, CDR1 is LGHNA and CDR2 is YSLEER. The CDR3 contains 16 residues. V shed 0 bases and J 2 bases; nucleotides not matched to a gene: 2.

The gene calls are TRBV10-3 and TRBJ1-5, with 8 bases that match TRBD1. This CDR3 is 16 amino acids long. V dropped 4 bases and J dropped 2; count of bases not matched to a gene: 7. Germline V gives CDR1 ENHRY, CDR2 SYGVKD. The CDR3: CAISVGPGGGNQPQHF. CDR3 DNA sequence: TGTGCCATCAGTGTCGGTCCAGGGGGCGGCAATCAGCCCCAGCATTTT.